The text below deals with one TCR beta chain. The antigen is undetermined. This sample was included in a study of human versus mouse CDR3 diversity and MHC coevolution. Germline values: CDR1 WNHNN, CDR2 SYGVQD (reference sequence). V was clipped by 2 bases and J by 6 bases; unmatched bases: 3. There are 14 residues in the CDR3. Sequencing used immunoSEQ multiplex PCR; TCRdb keeps in-frame clones, though not all of them. This table has just under 60,000 clones, 94% appearing once. Study outcomes and limitations: Clonal inequality was lowest in most of the three human donors.

Sequencing was carried out using naive CD4+ T cells from blood. Subset noted: CD45RO-negative CD62L-positive naive CD4 T cells. The chain links TRBV10-1 to TRBJ2-7; TRBD2 matches at 11 bases. This clonotype was sampled from a person between 55 and 69 years old in good health. CDR3 DNA: TGCGCCAGCAGTGAGACTAGCGGGAGTTCCGAGCAGTACTTC. Translated: CASSETSGSSEQYF.